The source of this T cell receptor (beta chain) is a study of T cells in Graves' hyperthyroidism and ophthalmopathy. Study-wide findings and caveats: Onset of ophthalmopathy came a median roughly 6 months after the model predicted it.

Each patient was aged 18 to 65 and had newly diagnosed hyperthyroidism of under 2 months' duration. A patient was excluded if there was uncontrolled infection, other autoimmune disease, pregnancy or lactation. The PBMCs were taken from roughly 9.3 ml of fresh peripheral blood. Ten or more counts support this clonotype. Antigen specificity is unknown. CDR1 and CDR2 from the germline V gene are MNHNY and SVGAGI (reference sequence). V lost 0 bases, J lost 5 bases, and 11 bases lay in between. The length of the CDR3 is 14 residues. Amplification of TCR beta CDR3 regions was performed using RNA transcripts as template. The HTBI primer set served for first-round RT-PCR of the TCR CDR3. TCRdb independently ran MiXCR on the multiplex PCR reads; one entry per CDR3 protein. This table has approximately 720,000 distinct CDR3 sequences, about 17% appearing once.

The gene calls are TRBV6-6 and TRBJ2-7; D possibly matches TRBD1 or TRBD2 (5 bases each). This clonotype was obtained from a woman aged 45-60 years with Graves' hyperthyroidism that later progressed to Graves' ophthalmopathy. Sequenced sample: blood. The CDR3 loop is CASSYSGAPDEQYF. In nucleotides, the CDR3 is TGTGCCAGCAGTTACTCCGGGGCCCCCGACGAGCAGTACTTC.